What follows are 12 T cell receptor beta chains derived from one specimen sequenced in a study of technical replicates of blood from a few donors. Using immunoSEQ multiplex PCR, the repertoire was profiled, and TCRdb retains in-frame clones only, with some absent. In the table there are approximately 75,000 clones, approximately 97% of which are singletons. Sequencing used T cells isolated from PBMCs. Receptors were obtained from a human donor in good health.

The chain employs TRBV5-8 and TRBJ2-7, with a possible D match to TRBD2 (6 bases). V was shortened by 6 bases and J by 6 bases, with 25 bases between the two germline ends. Germline values: CDR1 SGHTS, CDR2 YDEGEE. The CDR3 has 16 residues. CDR3 amino acids: CASTKRVVRESSEQYF. CDR3 DNA sequence: TGTGCCAGCACCAAGCGGGTGGTCAGGGAATCAAGCGAGCAGTACTTC.

The CDR3 nucleotides read TGTGCCAGCAGCTTAGATCAGAATCATGAGCAGTTCTTC. Protein product: CASSLDQNHEQFF. The V call is TRBV7-9, the J call TRBJ2-1; D gene uncertain. V was shortened by 1 base and J by 8 bases, with 9 bases between the two germline ends. There are 13 residues in the CDR3. The germline gives CDR1 SEHNR, CDR2 FQNEAQ (reference sequence).

The rearrangement joins TRBV27 to TRBJ2-6, with D possibly TRBD1 on 5 matching bases. The length of the CDR3 is 15 residues. Looked up from germline, CDR1 is MNHEY and CDR2 is SMNVEV (reference sequence). V lost 7 bases and J lost 0, with 10 bases in between. The CDR3 sequence: CASTSDISGANVLTF. In nucleotides, the CDR3 is TGTGCCAGCACTTCGGACATCTCTGGGGCCAACGTCCTGACTTTC.

The chain employs TRBV9 and TRBJ1-3; D gene ambiguous. Trimming cost V 0 bases and J 4 bases, with 8 bases left between them. Germline lookup yields CDR1 SGDLS and CDR2 YYNGEE. The CDR3 length is 14 residues. CDR3 region: CASSVAGPGNTIYF. CDR3 bases: TGTGCCAGCAGCGTAGCGGGTCCCGGAAACACCATATATTTT.

This clone was detected once. The rearrangement links TRBV30 to TRBJ2-7, with 14 bases fitting TRBD2. Germline CDR1 reads GTSNPN; CDR2 reads SVGIG (reference sequence). This CDR3 spans 11 amino acids. The CDR3 sequence: CAGLAGVEQYF. As DNA, the CDR3 is TGTGCGGGACTAGCGGGAGTCGAGCAGTACTTC. The whole variable domain, filled in from reference TRBV30 and TRBJ2-7, reads SQTIHQWPATLVQPVGSPLSLECTVEGTSNPNLYWYRQAAGRGLQLLFYSVGIGQISSEVPQNLSASRPQDRQFILSSKKLLLSDSGFYLCAGLAGVEQYFGPGTRLTVT.

The V and J genes are TRBV2 and TRBJ2-7; D uncertain. This CDR3 spans 15 amino acids. The germline V and J ends were trimmed by 0 bases and 2 bases, with 11 bases remaining between them. The germline CDR1 and CDR2 sequences are SNHLY and FYNNEI. DNA for the CDR3: TGTGCCAGCAGTGAAGCCCCGAGAACTACCTACGAGCAGTACTTC. Translated, it gives CASSEAPRTTYEQYF.

This clone was seen a handful of times. This sequence joins TRBV6-5 and TRBJ1-1; possibly TRBD1 for D (5 bases). From germline, CDR1 is MNHEY and CDR2 SVGAGI. CDR3 length: 14 residues. Trimming cost V 5 bases and J 1 base, with 11 bases left between them. DNA of the CDR3: TGTGCCAGCAGTAGGGGTGACCGGAACACTGAAGCTTTCTTT. As protein: CASSRGDRNTEAFF.

This sequence joins TRBV2 and TRBJ2-2; D is unclear. The germline V and J ends were trimmed by 2 bases and 2 bases, with 9 bases remaining between them. The CDR3 length is 15 residues. CDR1 SNHLY and CDR2 FYNNEI come from the germline V gene. CDR3 coding DNA: TGTGCCAGCAGTGAAAACGCGCCTAACACCGGGGAGCTGTTTTTT. Its translation is CASSENAPNTGELFF.

The V gene is TRBV29-1, the J gene TRBJ2-6, with TRBD2 as a possible D gene (5 bases). Germline CDR1 reads SQVTM; CDR2 reads ANQGSEA. The CDR3 length is 15 residues. Trimming took off 4 bases at V and 2 bases at J, with 12 bases between the two ends. The CDR3, as DNA: TGCAGCGTTGCCCGCGGGCCCGCTGGGGCCAACGTCCTGACTTTC. This gives the protein CSVARGPAGANVLTF. The full variable domain, with the rest looked up from reference TRBV29-1 and TRBJ2-6, is SAVISQKPSRDICQRGTSLTIQCQVDSQVTMMFWYRQQPGQSLTLIATANQGSEATYESGFVIDKFPISRPNLTFSTLTVSNMSPEDSSIYLCSVARGPAGANVLTFGAGSRLTVL.

The rearrangement uses TRBV18 and TRBJ2-5; tentatively, D is TRBD2 (6 bases). The CDR3 is made up of 14 amino acids. CDR1 and CDR2 (germline): KGHSH, LQKENI. V dropped 4 bases and J dropped 1 base, with 10 bases sitting between them. The CDR3 here is CASSQDSGQETQYF. As DNA, the CDR3 is TGTGCCAGCTCACAAGATAGCGGCCAAGAGACCCAGTACTTC.

The rearrangement uses TRBV4-3 and TRBJ1-4; D uncertain. The germline V gene encodes CDR1 LGHNA and CDR2 YSLEER. V was clipped by 0 bases and J by 7 bases, with 15 bases between them. CDR3 size: 16 residues. Here the CDR3 reads CASSQDTRVFGEKLFF. Written as DNA, the CDR3 is TGCGCCAGCAGCCAAGATACGAGGGTATTCGGTGAAAAACTGTTTTTT.

The genes are TRBV6-5 and TRBJ2-7; the match to TRBD1 covers 7 bases. The germline V gene encodes CDR1 MNHEY and CDR2 SVGAGI. The CDR3 runs to 15 residues. The V segment lost 6 bases and the J segment 1 base; nucleotides outside the gene matches: 9. CDR3 nucleotide sequence: TGTGCCAGCAGGAGGTACAGGGGCAATTCCTACGAGCAGTACTTC. Protein sequence: CASRRYRGNSYEQYF.